The text below deals with one T cell receptor (beta chain). This specimen comes from a study of control samples from healthy donors and cancer patients. The V segment lost 4 bases and the J segment 11 bases; nucleotides outside the gene matches: 3. CDR1 is SGHNT, CDR2 YYREEE, per germline (reference sequence). This CDR3 is 12 amino acids long. Here immunoSEQ multiplex PCR was the method, and the copy in TCRdb shows in-frame clones only, minus some. The sample records fewer than 500,000 clones, 75% to 95% being singletons. Sequenced: PBMCs. The origin of this receptor is a man aged 40-50 years with head and neck cancer. V usage is TRBV5-4 and J usage is TRBJ2-2; 9 bases match TRBD2. CDR3 region: CASSLSGRELFF. CDR3 DNA: TGTGCCAGCAGCCTTAGCGGGAGAGAGCTGTTTTTT.